The next 30 T cell receptor beta chains were all read from a single sample in a study of T cells after somatic rescue of genetic block. Some clones are missing from TCRdb's copy, which holds only in-frame ones; the method was immunoSEQ multiplex PCR. The data show roughly 13,000 clones, under 85% seen once. The specimen sequenced was peripheral blood mononuclear cells (PBMCs). All receptors derive from a boy younger than 18.

The chain is built from TRBV6-4 and TRBJ1-4, with D maybe TRBD1 (5 bases). The CDR3 is 19 residues long. Looked up from germline, CDR1 is MRHNA and CDR2 is SNTAGT. Trimming cost V 4 bases and J 2 bases, with 23 bases left between them. The CDR3 DNA sequence: TGTGCCAGCAGTGGTGTGGGGAGAGACGGGGGGAAGACTAATGAAAAACTGTTTTTT. This encodes CASSGVGRDGGKTNEKLFF.

CDR3 nucleotide sequence: TGTGCCAGCAGCAAAGAGGGGGACTACTCCTACGAGCAGTACTTC. Its translation is CASSKEGDYSYEQYF. V is TRBV21-1 and J is TRBJ2-7; TRBD2 is taken as the D call from the table, unchecked against the DNA. TRBV21-1 is recorded as a pseudogene. The CDR3 runs to 15 residues.

V gene TRBV2 combines with J gene TRBJ1-1; D may be TRBD1 (6 bases). This CDR3 has 14 amino acids. The germline V gene has CDR1 SNHLY and CDR2 FYNNEI. Trimming stripped 1 base from V and 3 bases from J, with 9 bases between. The CDR3 DNA sequence: TGTGCCAGCAGTGAAGTTTGGGGGCACACTGAAGCTTTCTTT. Protein: CASSEVWGHTEAFF.

This chain's CDR3 is CASSRYAVTNEKLFF. The CDR3 region has the DNA TGTGCCAGTAGTCGCTACGCAGTTACTAATGAAAAACTGTTTTTT. The genes are TRBV19 and TRBJ1-4; D unresolved. The CDR3 totals 15 residues. CDR1 LNHDA and CDR2 SQIVND come from the germline V gene (reference sequence). V lost 5 bases and J 2 bases, leaving 12 bases between the germline ends.

V usage is TRBV25-1 and J usage is TRBJ1-5, with 9 bases identical to TRBD1. CDR3 length: 13 amino acids. With 6 bases clipped from V and 7 bases from J, the junction kept 4 bases outside the gene matches. Germline values: CDR1 MGHDK, CDR2 SYGVNS. For the CDR3, the DNA is TGTGCCAGCAGGGGACAGGGAAGCCAGCCCCAGCATTTT. It codes for CASRGQGSQPQHF.

This clone was detected once. The J gene is TRBJ2-6, the V gene TRBV5-1; D is uncertain. Germline V CDR1 and CDR2: SGHRS, YFSETQ. V dropped 6 bases and J dropped 0 bases, with 7 bases sitting between them. The CDR3 length is 14 residues. The CDR3 here is CASKSSSGANVLTF. DNA for the CDR3: TGCGCCAGCAAGTCGAGCTCTGGGGCCAACGTCCTGACTTTC.

The chain has TRBV5-1 and TRBJ2-3; maybe TRBD1 (6 bases). The CDR3 length is 15 residues. The germline CDR1 and CDR2 sequences are SGHRS and YFSETQ. Trimming left V 0 bases short and J 4 bases short, with 12 bases between. CDR3 in DNA: TGCGCCAGCAGCTTGGGGGCAGGGGAACCAGATACGCAGTATTTT. The encoded protein is CASSLGAGEPDTQYF.

The genes are TRBV5-5 and TRBJ2-5, with a weak D call TRBD2 (5 bases). From germline, CDR1 is SGHKS and CDR2 YYEKEE (reference sequence). The CDR3 has 13 residues. V shed 7 bases and J shed 5 bases, with 15 bases lying between them. The CDR3 sequence: CASCTGLEETQYF. Written as DNA, the CDR3 is TGTGCCAGCTGTACCGGACTTGAGGAGACCCAGTACTTC.

V and J are TRBV2 and TRBJ1-5; 11 bases align to TRBD1. Germline CDR1 SNHLY, CDR2 FYNNEI. Trimming removed 7 bases from V and 1 base from J; junction bases left unmatched: 9. CDR3 length equals 17 residues. CDR3 in amino acids: CASTLGTGGMSNQPQHF. The CDR3 DNA sequence: TGTGCCAGCACCTTGGGGACAGGGGGAATGAGCAATCAGCCCCAGCATTTT.

The V gene is TRBV5-4, the J gene TRBJ2-1, with D possibly matching TRBD2 (11 bases). The CDR3 contains 17 residues. CDR1 and CDR2 from the germline V gene are SGHNT and YYREEE (reference sequence). The V and J ends lost 2 bases and 14 bases respectively, with 29 bases between them. DNA of the CDR3: TGTGCCAGCAGCTTCTCGGGGACAGGGGCTTCTAGCGGGAGGAAGTTCTTC. Residues: CASSFSGTGASSGRKFF.

The chain carries TRBV10-3 and TRBJ2-7, with D perhaps TRBD1 or TRBD2 (6 bases each). V dropped 3 bases and J dropped 2 bases, with 14 bases sitting between them. The CDR3 has 15 residues. Germline CDR1 and CDR2: ENHRY and SYGVKD. The CDR3 loop reads CAISEPGAGPYEQYF. CDR3 coding DNA: TGTGCCATCAGTGAACCGGGGGCCGGGCCCTACGAGCAGTACTTC.

The V gene is TRBV6-1, the J gene TRBJ2-3, with D unresolved. Between the trimmed V and J ends, which lost 4 bases and 0 bases, there was a span of 8 bases. CDR1 is MNHNS and CDR2 is SASEGT in the germline V gene. The length of the CDR3 is 14 residues. The CDR3 is CASSGVPSTDTQYF. The CDR3 DNA reads TGTGCCAGCAGTGGGGTACCTAGCACAGATACGCAGTATTTT.

This chain joins TRBV30 and TRBJ1-1, with no clear D. CDR1 is GTSNPN and CDR2 is SVGIG in the germline V gene (reference sequence). Trimming cost V 3 bases and J 10 bases, with 12 bases left between them. The CDR3 is 11 amino acids. The CDR3 loop reads CAWSRPLGAFF. CDR3 nucleotide sequence: TGTGCCTGGAGCCGGCCCTTAGGAGCTTTCTTT.

The chain carries TRBV18 and TRBJ2-5; D ambiguous. The CDR3 extends over 16 amino acids. In germline, CDR1 is KGHSH, CDR2 LQKENI. Trimming cost V 2 bases and J 5 bases, with 18 bases left between them. The CDR3 bases are TGTGCCAGCTCACCAAACCACGGACCTCAGAAGGAGACCCAGTACTTC. This encodes CASSPNHGPQKETQYF. The entire variable domain, with the rest obtained from reference TRBV18 and TRBJ2-5, is as follows: NAGVMQNPRHLVRRRGQEARLRCSPMKGHSHVYWYRQLPEEGLKFMVYLQKENIIDESGMPKERFSAEFPKEGPSILRIQQVVRGDSAAYFCASSPNHGPQKETQYFGPGTRLLVL.

This clone occurred a few times. The chain couples TRBV28 to TRBJ2-7; weak D call: TRBD1 (6 bases). From germline, CDR1 is MDHEN and CDR2 SYDVKM. Between the trimmed V and J ends, which lost 2 bases and 3 bases, there was a span of 17 bases. This CDR3 region has 16 residues. CDR3 bases: TGTGCCAGCAGTTTAGACCGGACAGTGAATTACTACGAGCAGTACTTC. Amino acid sequence: CASSLDRTVNYYEQYF.

V and J are TRBV7-9 and TRBJ1-2; D may be TRBD1 (5 bases). Looked up from germline, CDR1 is SEHNR and CDR2 is FQNEAQ (reference sequence). V was pared by 3 bases and J by 2 bases, with 13 bases between. The CDR3 totals 15 residues. CDR3 bases: TGTGCCAGCAGCTTGTCAGGGATACGGAACTATGGCTACACCTTC. Its translation is CASSLSGIRNYGYTF.

The chain is built from TRBV7-2 and TRBJ2-1, with D possibly being TRBD2 (6 bases). Germline assignment: CDR1 SGHTA and CDR2 FQGNSA. The V end lost 3 bases, the J end lost 7 bases, and 19 bases lay between the germline ends. The CDR3 spans 16 residues. CDR3 DNA: TGTGCCAGCAGCTTTAGCGGCCTCCTGGTAGGGAATGAGCAGTTCTTC. It is translated as CASSFSGLLVGNEQFF. Full variable domain (missing parts from reference TRBV7-2 and TRBJ2-1): GAGVSQSPSNKVTEKGKDVELRCDPISGHTALYWYRQSLGQGLEFLIYFQGNSAPDKSGLPSDRFSAERTGGSVSTLTIQRTQQEDSAVYLCASSFSGLLVGNEQFFGPGTRLTVL.

V usage is TRBV28 and J usage is TRBJ1-5; 8 bases line up with TRBD1. This CDR3 region has 14 residues. V trimming: 6 bases; J trimming: 6 bases; junction bases outside the gene matches: 7. In germline, CDR1 is MDHEN, CDR2 SYDVKM. CDR3 DNA: TGTGCCAGCAGCCAACAGGGGGTGGGTCAGCCCCAGCATTTT. Protein product: CASSQQGVGQPQHF.

V usage is TRBV14 and J usage is TRBJ2-7; no definite D call. V lost 1 base and J lost 3, with 13 bases in between. Germline V gives CDR1 SGHDN, CDR2 FVKESK. The CDR3 consists of 15 residues. CDR3 loop: CASSQGGILSYEQYF. In DNA, the CDR3 is TGTGCCAGCAGCCAAGGGGGAATCCTGAGCTACGAGCAGTACTTC.

The V and J genes are TRBV4-1 and TRBJ2-7, with 9 bases fitting TRBD2. V shed 3 bases, J shed 7 bases, and the junction held 16 bases outside the gene matches. Germline CDR1 MGHRA, CDR2 YSYEKL. CDR3 length: 17 amino acids. Here the CDR3 reads CASSQPIAGATYDEQYF. In nucleotides, the CDR3 is TGCGCCAGCAGCCAGCCCATAGCGGGAGCTACCTACGATGAGCAGTACTTC.

This clone was seen more than once but under ten times. The rearrangement joins TRBV6-1 to TRBJ2-3; 11 bases are a match to TRBD2. Germline V gives CDR1 MNHNS, CDR2 SASEGT. V lost 8 bases and J lost 0; bases outside the gene matches: 4. This CDR3 comprises 15 residues. CDR3 amino acids: CASATSGVSTDTQYF. The CDR3 DNA sequence: TGTGCCAGCGCGACTAGCGGGGTCAGCACAGATACGCAGTATTTT.

This clone showed up just once. The chain's CDR3 is CAWRVGRGDRNYGYTF. CDR3 coding DNA: TGTGCCTGGAGAGTGGGCAGGGGCGATCGTAACTATGGCTACACCTTC. The gene calls are TRBV30 and TRBJ1-2, with D perhaps matching TRBD1 (6 bases). CDR1 is GTSNPN and CDR2 is SVGIG in the germline V gene (reference sequence). The CDR3 spans 16 residues. V dropped 3 bases and J dropped 1 base, with 18 bases sitting between them.

The gene calls are TRBV6-5 and TRBJ1-4; tentative D call: TRBD1 (5 bases). The germline V gene encodes CDR1 MNHEY and CDR2 SVGAGI. The CDR3 sequence is 15 residues long. V was trimmed by 2 bases and J by 3 bases, leaving 10 bases between them. CDR3 in amino acids: CASSYRARANEKLFF. DNA for the CDR3: TGTGCCAGCAGTTACAGGGCCAGGGCTAATGAAAAACTGTTTTTT.

The V and J genes are TRBV30 and TRBJ1-5; D is ambiguous. The V gene's germline CDR1 is GTSNPN and CDR2 SVGIG (reference sequence). Trimming took 0 bases from V and 9 from J, leaving 15 bases between them. The CDR3 runs to 14 residues. Here the CDR3 DNA reads TGTGCCTGGAGTGTACGTGGGCCTTTGGGGCCCCAGCATTTT. Its protein is CAWSVRGPLGPQHF.

In its sample, this clone ranks as medium-sized. The genes are TRBV5-6 and TRBJ2-5; D is uncertain. V was pared by 0 bases and J by 5 bases, with 8 bases between. Germline CDR1 is SGHDT and CDR2 is YYEEEE. The CDR3 totals 13 residues. CDR3 nucleotide sequence: TGTGCCAGCAGCTTGGGGACCACTGAGACCCAGTACTTC. Its protein is CASSLGTTETQYF.

The rearrangement joins TRBV4-1 to TRBJ1-3; D remains ambiguous. Germline loops: CDR1 MGHRA, CDR2 YSYEKL. The CDR3 is 13 residues long. Trimming cost V 0 bases and J 8 bases, with 8 bases left between them. CDR3 loop: CASSQEPIDTIYF. The CDR3 DNA reads TGCGCCAGCAGCCAAGAACCCATAGACACCATATATTTT.

This clone was found a few times. The chain joins TRBV19 to TRBJ1-3; 7 nucleotides match TRBD1. This CDR3 contains 15 residues. CDR1 and CDR2 (germline): LNHDA, SQIVND (reference sequence). The V segment lost 6 bases and the J segment 0 bases; nucleotides outside the gene matches: 5. As DNA, the CDR3 is TGTGCCAGTAGCCCGGGACAGAGCTCTGGAAACACCATATATTTT. Protein: CASSPGQSSGNTIYF.

The rearrangement links TRBV5-1 to TRBJ2-7, with 8 bases fitting TRBD1. Per germline, CDR1 SGHRS and CDR2 YFSETQ. The J segment lost 4 bases and the V segment lost 4 bases, leaving 7 bases of the junction unmatched. This CDR3 spans 14 amino acids. CDR3 sequence (DNA): TGCGCCAGCAGCCGACAGGGGCCATTGTACGAGCAGTACTTC. This encodes CASSRQGPLYEQYF.

The rearrangement joins TRBV5-1 to TRBJ2-7, with 7 bases identical to TRBD2. The V segment lost 4 bases and the J segment 4 bases; nucleotides outside the gene matches: 14. The CDR3 runs to 16 residues. Germline values: CDR1 SGHRS, CDR2 YFSETQ. CDR3 DNA: TGCGCCAGCAGCCCCTTACCGGCGGGGGATCAGTACGAGCAGTACTTC. Its protein is CASSPLPAGDQYEQYF.

This clone was seen a single time. This chain links TRBV5-1 with TRBJ2-5; weak D call: TRBD1 (6 bases). The end of the DNA fits TRBJ2-7 better, so the J call may be wrong. The CDR3 length is 15 residues. Germline V lookup: CDR1 SGHRS, CDR2 YFSETQ. The CDR3 DNA is TGCGCCAGCAGCCCGGCTCCGGGACAAACCTACGAGCAGTACTTC. This gives the protein CASSPAPGQTYEQYF.